This TCR beta chain was recovered during a study of cytomegalovirus exposure and HLA in healthy donors. PCR amplification relied on 60 Vbeta primers (plus 13 Jbeta primers). TCRdb's table, derived via immunoSEQ multiplex PCR, lists solely in-frame clones and lacks some. The table has a few hundred thousand clones, 85% to 95% seen once. The CDR3 contains 16 residues. V was pared by 1 base and J by 8 bases, with 6 bases of the junction left unmatched. Germline V gene lookup returns CDR1 LNHNV and CDR2 YYDKDF (reference sequence). V usage is TRBV15 and J usage is TRBJ2-1, with 12 positions matching TRBD2. Sequenced input: PBMCs. This TCR was sampled from a girl aged 2 to 9 in good health and CMV-seronegative. In DNA form, the CDR3 reads TGTGCCACCAGCAGAGCGACTAGCGGGAGTAGGCATGAGCAGTTCTTC. It is translated as CATSRATSGSRHEQFF. Together with reference TRBV15 and TRBJ2-1, the CDR3 gives the full variable domain: DAMVIQNPRYQVTQFGKPVTLSCSQTLNHNVMYWYQQKSSQAPKLLFHYYDKDFNNEADTPDNFQSRRPNTSFCFLDIRSPGLGDTAMYLCATSRATSGSRHEQFFGPGTRLTVL.